The 14 T cell receptor beta chains presented below share a single source sample, sequenced in a study of monozygotic twins with inflammatory bowel disease. One entry per CDR3 protein, without DNA, is what TCRdb gives after re-calling the 5' RACE reads. This sample's table reports 300,000 to 400,000 distinct CDR3 sequences. Source material: blood. The receptors shown here come from a human donor with ulcerative colitis or Crohn's disease, or a healthy co-twin of an affected twin (not recorded which).

The CDR3 reads CASNLGGTGNDEQFF. The gene calls are TRBV7-2 and TRBJ2-1; the TRBD1 assignment by TCRdb is unverifiable without DNA. Germline-derived CDR1 and CDR2 are SGHTA and FQGNSA. CDR3 size: 15 residues.

This chain connects TRBV7-6 to TRBJ2-5; TCRdb outputs TRBD2, but without DNA this stays unchecked. Germline V gene lookup returns CDR1 SGHVS and CDR2 FNYEAQ. The length of the CDR3 is 14 residues. The CDR3 protein is CASRLGGIRETQYF.

The chain links TRBV7-2 to TRBJ1-1. There are 15 residues in the CDR3. Germline V gene sequence: CDR1 SGHTA, CDR2 FQGNSA. The CDR3: CASSWYRLMNTEAFF.

The gene calls are TRBV14 and TRBJ1-6; TCRdb names TRBD1, which stays unverified in the absence of DNA. Germline CDR1 and CDR2: SGHDN and FVKESK. This CDR3 comprises 13 residues. This chain's CDR3 is CASSHGGTSPLHF.

The chain carries TRBV20-1 and TRBJ2-5; TCRdb names TRBD1, which stays unverified in the absence of DNA. The V gene's germline CDR1 is DFQATT and CDR2 SNEGSKA (reference sequence). The CDR3 is 14 residues long. CDR3: CSASSQGRQETQYF.

The chain combines TRBV10-3 with TRBJ2-7; TCRdb returns TRBD1, unconfirmable since there is no DNA. The CDR3 is 14 residues long. Germline V gene lookup returns CDR1 ENHRY and CDR2 SYGVKD. CDR3: CAISVPGQSYEQYF.

The rearrangement joins TRBV7-2 to TRBJ2-7. Germline V CDR1 and CDR2: SGHTA, FQGNSA. The length of the CDR3 is 12 residues. The chain's CDR3 is CASSLAPSEQYF.

The rearrangement joins TRBV7-2 to TRBJ2-7; lacking DNA, the TRBD1 call made by TCRdb goes unchecked. The CDR3 spans 15 residues. CDR1 and CDR2 from the germline V gene are SGHTA and FQGNSA. This CDR3 is CASSPWGTGGDEQYF.

V and J are TRBV4-3 and TRBJ2-4; TCRdb calls TRBD1, which cannot be checked without DNA. This CDR3 contains 15 residues. The V gene's germline CDR1 is LGHNA and CDR2 YSLEER. CDR3 in amino acids: CASSLMTGQKNIQYF.

This chain joins TRBV5-1 and TRBJ2-7; TCRdb indicates TRBD1, and absent DNA this call remains unverified. The CDR3 spans 18 residues. CDR1 is SGHRS and CDR2 is YFSETQ in the germline V gene. Here the CDR3 reads CASSLRTGALLGSYEQYF.

The rearrangement uses TRBV14 and TRBJ1-4; the D call of TRBD1 rests on TCRdb alone, since no DNA is present to check it. This CDR3 contains 16 residues. From germline, CDR1 is SGHDN and CDR2 FVKESK. CDR3 residues: CASSQARGQRNEKLFF.

CDR3: CASSNGQGYGYTF. This chain uses TRBV7-9 with TRBJ1-2; TCRdb picks TRBD1, but there is no DNA to check that call. The CDR3 is made up of 13 amino acids. The germline CDR1 and CDR2 sequences are SEHNR and FQNEAQ (reference sequence).

The chain links TRBV7-3 to TRBJ2-2; TCRdb lists TRBD1, though no DNA is available to test this call. From germline, CDR1 is SGHTA and CDR2 FQGTGA. The CDR3 is 16 residues long. CDR3 region: CASSLFQGSNTGELFF.

This chain links TRBV7-9 with TRBJ1-6; the TCRdb call, TRBD1, lacks DNA for checking. The CDR3 runs 14 residues. CDR1 is SEHNR, CDR2 FQNEAQ, per germline (reference sequence). This chain's CDR3 is CASSYRDGNSPLHF. Variable domain in full (rest from reference TRBV7-9 and TRBJ1-6): DTGVSQNPRHKITKRGQNVTFRCDPISEHNRLYWYRQTLGQGPEFLTYFQNEAQLEKSRLLSDRFSAERPKGSFSTLEIQRTEQGDSAMYLCASSYRDGNSPLHFGNGTRLTVT.